This TCR beta chain was sequenced for a study of CD8 T cells in ankylosing spondylitis. Study outcomes and limitations: The disease-linked clones had a CD8+ phenotype and low blood frequencies. A TCR beta motif of under 10 highly homologous variants seemed to mark ankylosing spondylitis blood.

The CDR3 runs 15 residues. V trimming: 1 base; J trimming: 6 bases; junction bases outside the gene matches: 5. The germline CDR1 and CDR2 sequences are SGHRS and YFSETQ. Using its own MiXCR run on the 5' RACE reads, TCRdb lists one record per CDR3 protein. The sample contains roughly 350,000 distinct CDR3 sequences, approximately 8% of which appear only once. A word on this clonotype: Its cognate antigen is unknown.

The receptor's source is a male donor with ankylosing spondylitis. The V gene is TRBV5-1, the J gene TRBJ2-1; 9 bases are shared with TRBD2. The sequenced sample consisted of blood, either unsorted or a sorted T cell fraction (not recorded which). CDR3 amino acids: CASSLTSGPSNEQFF. The CDR3 bases are TGCGCCAGCAGCTTGACTAGCGGGCCTTCCAATGAGCAGTTCTTC.